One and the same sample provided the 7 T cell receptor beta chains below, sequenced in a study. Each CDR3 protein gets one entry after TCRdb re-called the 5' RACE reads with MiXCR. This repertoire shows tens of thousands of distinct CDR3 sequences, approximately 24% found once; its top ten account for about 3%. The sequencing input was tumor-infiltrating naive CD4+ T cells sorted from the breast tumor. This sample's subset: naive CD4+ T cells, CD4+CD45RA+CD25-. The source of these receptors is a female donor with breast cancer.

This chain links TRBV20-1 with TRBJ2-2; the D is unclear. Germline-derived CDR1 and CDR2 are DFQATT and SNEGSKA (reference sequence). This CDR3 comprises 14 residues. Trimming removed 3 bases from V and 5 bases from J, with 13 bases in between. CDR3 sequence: CSASPARTTGELFF. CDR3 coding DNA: TGCAGTGCTAGTCCCGCCCGAACGACCGGGGAGCTGTTTTTT.

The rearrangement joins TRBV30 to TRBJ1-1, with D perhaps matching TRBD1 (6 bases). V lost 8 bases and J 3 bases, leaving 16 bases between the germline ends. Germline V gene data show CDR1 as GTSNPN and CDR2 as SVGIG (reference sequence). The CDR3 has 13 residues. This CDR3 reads CAGLQGLYTEAFF. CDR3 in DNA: TGTGCCGGGTTACAGGGATTATACACTGAAGCTTTCTTT.

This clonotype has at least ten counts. CDR3 in DNA: TGTGCCAGCAGCTTAAGCACTAGCGGGATAACAGATACGCAGTATTTT. Protein sequence: CASSLSTSGITDTQYF. The rearrangement joins TRBV7-2 to TRBJ2-3, with 10 nucleotides matching TRBD2. CDR1 is SGHTA, CDR2 FQGNSA, per germline. The V and J ends lost 2 bases and 3 bases, in that order; junction bases with no gene match: 5. The CDR3 totals 16 residues.

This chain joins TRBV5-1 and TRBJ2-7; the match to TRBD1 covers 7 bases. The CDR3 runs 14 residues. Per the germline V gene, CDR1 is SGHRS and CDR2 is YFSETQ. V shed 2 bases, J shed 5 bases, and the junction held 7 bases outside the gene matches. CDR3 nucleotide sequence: TGCGCCAGCAGCTTACAGGGGTTTGAAGACGAGCAGTACTTC. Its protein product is CASSLQGFEDEQYF.

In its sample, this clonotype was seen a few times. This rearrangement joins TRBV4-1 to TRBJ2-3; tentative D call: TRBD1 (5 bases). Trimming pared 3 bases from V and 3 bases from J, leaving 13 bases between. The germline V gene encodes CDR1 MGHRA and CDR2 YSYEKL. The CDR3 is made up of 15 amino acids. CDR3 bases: TGCGCCAGCAGCCAGCAGGTGGGGCATACAGATACGCAGTATTTT. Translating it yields CASSQQVGHTDTQYF.

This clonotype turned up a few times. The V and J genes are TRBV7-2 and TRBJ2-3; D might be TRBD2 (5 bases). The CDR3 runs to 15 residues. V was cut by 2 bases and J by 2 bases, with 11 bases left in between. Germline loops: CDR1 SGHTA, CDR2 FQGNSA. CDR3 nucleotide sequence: TGTGCCAGCAGCTTAATGGACGGACTCACAGATACGCAGTATTTT. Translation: CASSLMDGLTDTQYF.

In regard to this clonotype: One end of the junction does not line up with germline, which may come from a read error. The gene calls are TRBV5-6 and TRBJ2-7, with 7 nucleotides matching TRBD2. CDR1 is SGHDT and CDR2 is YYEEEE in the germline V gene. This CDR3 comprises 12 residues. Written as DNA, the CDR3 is TGTGCCGGCAGCCCAACTAGCGACGAGCAGCACTTC. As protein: CAGSPTSDEQHF.